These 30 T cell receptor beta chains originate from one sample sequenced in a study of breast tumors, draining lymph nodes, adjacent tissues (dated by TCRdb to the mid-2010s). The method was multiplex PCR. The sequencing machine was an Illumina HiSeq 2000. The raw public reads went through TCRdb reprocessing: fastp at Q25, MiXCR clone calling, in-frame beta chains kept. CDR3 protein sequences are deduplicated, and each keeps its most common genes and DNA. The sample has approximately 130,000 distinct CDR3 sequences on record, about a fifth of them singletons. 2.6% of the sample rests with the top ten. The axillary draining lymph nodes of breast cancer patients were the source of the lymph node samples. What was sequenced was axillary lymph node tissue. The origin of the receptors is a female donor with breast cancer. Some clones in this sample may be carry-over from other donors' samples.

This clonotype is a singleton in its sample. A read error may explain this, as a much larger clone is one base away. The CDR3 protein is CASKKRETYTGGLFF. In nucleotides, the CDR3 is TGTGCCAGCAAGAAGCGGGAGACCTACACCGGGGGGCTGTTTTTT. The chain has TRBV2 and TRBJ2-2, with 8 positions matching TRBD2. Germline V gene data show CDR1 as SNHLY and CDR2 as FYNNEI. The CDR3 covers 15 residues.

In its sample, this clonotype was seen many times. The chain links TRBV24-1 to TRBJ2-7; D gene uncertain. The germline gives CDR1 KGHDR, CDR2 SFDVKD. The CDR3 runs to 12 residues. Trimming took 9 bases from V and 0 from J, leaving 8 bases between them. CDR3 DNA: TGTGCCACCCAAGGGCCCTCCTACGAGCAGTACTTC. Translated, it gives CATQGPSYEQYF.

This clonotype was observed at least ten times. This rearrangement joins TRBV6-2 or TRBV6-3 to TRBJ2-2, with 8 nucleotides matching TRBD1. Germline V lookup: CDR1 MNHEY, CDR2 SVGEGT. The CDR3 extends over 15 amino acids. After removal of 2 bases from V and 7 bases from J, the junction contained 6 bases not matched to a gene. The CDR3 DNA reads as TGTGCCAGCAGTTACGGACAGGGTATCGTCGGGGAGCTGTTTTTT. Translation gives CASSYGQGIVGELFF.

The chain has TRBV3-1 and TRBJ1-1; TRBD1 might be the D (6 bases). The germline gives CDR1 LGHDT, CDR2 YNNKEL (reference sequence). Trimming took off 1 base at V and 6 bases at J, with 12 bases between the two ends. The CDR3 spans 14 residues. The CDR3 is CASSQGGRGAEAFF. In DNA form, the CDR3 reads TGTGCCAGCAGCCAAGGTGGCAGGGGCGCTGAAGCTTTCTTT. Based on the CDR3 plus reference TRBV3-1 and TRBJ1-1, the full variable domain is DTAVSQTPKYLVTQMGNDKSIKCEQNLGHDTMYWYKQDSKKFLKIMFSYNNKELIINETVPNRFSPKSPDKAHLNLHINSLELGDSAVYFCASSQGGRGAEAFFGQGTRLTVV.

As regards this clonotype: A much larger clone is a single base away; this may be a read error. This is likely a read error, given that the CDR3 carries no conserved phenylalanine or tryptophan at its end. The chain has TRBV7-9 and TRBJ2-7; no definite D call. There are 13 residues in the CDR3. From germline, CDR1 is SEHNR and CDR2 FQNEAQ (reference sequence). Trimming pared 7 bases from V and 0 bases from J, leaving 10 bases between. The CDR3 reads CASTSLNSYEQYS. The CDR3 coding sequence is TGTGCCAGCACCTCACTTAACTCCTACGAGCAGTACTCC.

CDR3 sequence reads: CASRPGQGAALNTEAFF. Here the CDR3 DNA reads TGTGCCAGCAGACCGGGACAGGGGGCGGCTCTGAACACTGAAGCTTTCTTT. This chain connects TRBV6-1 to TRBJ1-1; 12 positions agree with TRBD1. V gave up 6 bases and J gave up 0 bases; unmatched junction bases: 8. Germline V gene data show CDR1 as MNHNS and CDR2 as SASEGT. The CDR3 totals 17 residues.

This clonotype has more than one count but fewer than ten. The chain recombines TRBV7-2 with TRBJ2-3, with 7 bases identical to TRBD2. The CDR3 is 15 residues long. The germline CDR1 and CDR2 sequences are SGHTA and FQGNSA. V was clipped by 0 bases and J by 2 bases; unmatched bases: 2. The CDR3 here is CASSLAAGDTDTQYF. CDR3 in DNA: TGTGCCAGCAGCTTAGCTGCGGGAGACACAGATACGCAGTATTTT.

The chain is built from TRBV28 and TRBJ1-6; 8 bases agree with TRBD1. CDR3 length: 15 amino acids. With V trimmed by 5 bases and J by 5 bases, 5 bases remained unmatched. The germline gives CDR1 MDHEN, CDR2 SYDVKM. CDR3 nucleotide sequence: TGTGCCAGCAGTGCACAGGGGGGGCATAATTCACCCCTCCACTTT. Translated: CASSAQGGHNSPLHF.

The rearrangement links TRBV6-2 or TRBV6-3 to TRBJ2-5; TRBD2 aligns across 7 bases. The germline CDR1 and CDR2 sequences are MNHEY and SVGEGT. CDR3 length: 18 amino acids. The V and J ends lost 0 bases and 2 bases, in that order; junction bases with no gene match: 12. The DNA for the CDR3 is TGTGCCAGCAGTTACTCCCGCGGGGGTAGCGAGGCTCAAGAGACCCAGTACTTC. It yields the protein CASSYSRGGSEAQETQYF.

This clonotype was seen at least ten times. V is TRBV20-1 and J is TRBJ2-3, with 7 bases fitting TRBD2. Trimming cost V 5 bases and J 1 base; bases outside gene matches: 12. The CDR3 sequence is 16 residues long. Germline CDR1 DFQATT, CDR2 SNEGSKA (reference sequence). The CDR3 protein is CSAGVGGRAGTDTQYF. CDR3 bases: TGCAGTGCTGGAGTTGGTGGGAGGGCCGGCACAGATACGCAGTATTTT.

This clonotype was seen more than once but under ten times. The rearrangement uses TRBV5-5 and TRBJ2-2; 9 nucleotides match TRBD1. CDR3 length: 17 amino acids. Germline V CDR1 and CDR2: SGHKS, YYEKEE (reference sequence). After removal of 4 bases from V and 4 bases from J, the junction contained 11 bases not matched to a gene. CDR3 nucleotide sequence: TGTGCCAGCAGCCCACACTCACAGGGGGCGCTCACCGGGGAGCTGTTTTTT. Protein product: CASSPHSQGALTGELFF.

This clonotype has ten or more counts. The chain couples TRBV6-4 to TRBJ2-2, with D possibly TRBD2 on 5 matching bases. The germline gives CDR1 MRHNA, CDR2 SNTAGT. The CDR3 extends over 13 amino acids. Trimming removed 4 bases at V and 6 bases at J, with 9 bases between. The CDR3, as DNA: TGTGCCAGCAGTGCCCGGGAATCCGGGGAGCTGTTTTTT. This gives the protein CASSARESGELFF.

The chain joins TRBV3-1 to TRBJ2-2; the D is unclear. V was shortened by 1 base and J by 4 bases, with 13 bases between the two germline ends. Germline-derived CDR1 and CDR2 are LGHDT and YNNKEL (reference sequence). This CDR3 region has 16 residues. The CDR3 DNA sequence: TGTGCCAGCAGCCAAGCAACTACCTCGCGCACCGGGGAGCTGTTTTTT. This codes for CASSQATTSRTGELFF.

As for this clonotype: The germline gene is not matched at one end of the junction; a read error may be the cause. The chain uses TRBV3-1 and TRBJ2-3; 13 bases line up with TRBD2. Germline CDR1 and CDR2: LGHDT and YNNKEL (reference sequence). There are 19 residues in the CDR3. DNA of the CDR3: TGTGCCAGCAGCCAGGACTCGGGACTAGCGGGGTCTAGCACAGATACGCAGTACTTT. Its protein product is CASSQDSGLAGSSTDTQYF.

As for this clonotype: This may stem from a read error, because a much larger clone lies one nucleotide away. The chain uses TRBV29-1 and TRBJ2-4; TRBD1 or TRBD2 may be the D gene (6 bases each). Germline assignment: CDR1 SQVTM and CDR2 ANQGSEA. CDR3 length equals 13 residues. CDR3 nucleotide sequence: TGCAGCGTTATCGGGGGCAGAGAAAACACTCAGTACTTC. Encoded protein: CSVIGGRENTQYF.

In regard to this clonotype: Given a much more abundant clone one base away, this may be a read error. The CDR3 loop is CAWSGSSGSVYEQYF. The CDR3 DNA is TGTGCCTGGAGTGGCTCTAGCGGGAGTGTTTACGAGCAGTACTTC. V is TRBV30 and J is TRBJ2-7, with 10 bases aligning to TRBD2. With 1 base clipped from V and 4 bases from J, the junction kept 7 bases outside the gene matches. Germline CDR1 reads GTSNPN; CDR2 reads SVGIG (reference sequence). The CDR3 has 15 residues.

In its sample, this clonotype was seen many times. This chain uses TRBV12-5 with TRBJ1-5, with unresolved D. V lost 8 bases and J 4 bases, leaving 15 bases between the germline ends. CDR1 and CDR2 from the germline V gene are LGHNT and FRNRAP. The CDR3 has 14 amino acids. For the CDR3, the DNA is TGTGCTAGTTCAGTTATGGGCCCAAATCAGCCCCAGCATTTT. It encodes CASSVMGPNQPQHF.

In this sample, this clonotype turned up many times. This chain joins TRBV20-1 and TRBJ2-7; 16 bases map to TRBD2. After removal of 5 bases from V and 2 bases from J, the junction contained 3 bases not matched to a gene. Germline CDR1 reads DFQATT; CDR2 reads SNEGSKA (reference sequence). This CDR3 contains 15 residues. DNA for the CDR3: TGCAGTGCTGGGACTAGCGGGAGGGGTCCCTACGAGCAGTACTTC. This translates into CSAGTSGRGPYEQYF.

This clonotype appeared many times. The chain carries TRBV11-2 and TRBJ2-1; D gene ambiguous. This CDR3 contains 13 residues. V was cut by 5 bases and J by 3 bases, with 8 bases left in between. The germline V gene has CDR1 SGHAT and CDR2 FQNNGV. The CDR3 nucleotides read TGTGCCAGCAGCGCCGTACTCTACAATGAGCAGTTCTTC. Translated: CASSAVLYNEQFF.

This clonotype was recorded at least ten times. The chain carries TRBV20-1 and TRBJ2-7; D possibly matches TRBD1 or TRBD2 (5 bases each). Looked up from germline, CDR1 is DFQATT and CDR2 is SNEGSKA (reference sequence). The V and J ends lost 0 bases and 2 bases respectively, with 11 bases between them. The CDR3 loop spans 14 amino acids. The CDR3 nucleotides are TGCAGTGCTAGAGACCCCCAGGGACCCTACGAGCAGTACTTC. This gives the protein CSARDPQGPYEQYF.

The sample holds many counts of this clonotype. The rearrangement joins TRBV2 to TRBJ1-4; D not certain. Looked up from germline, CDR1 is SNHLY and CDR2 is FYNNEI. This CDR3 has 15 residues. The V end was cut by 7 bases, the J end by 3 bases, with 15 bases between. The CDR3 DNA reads TGTGCCAGCAACCCTTCTGGGAGGCCTAATGAAAAACTGTTTTTT. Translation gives CASNPSGRPNEKLFF. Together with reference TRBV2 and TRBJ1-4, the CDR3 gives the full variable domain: EPEVTQTPSHQVTQMGQEVILRCVPISNHLYFYWYRQILGQKVEFLVSFYNNEISEKSEIFDDQFSVERPDGSNFTLKIRSTKLEDSAMYFCASNPSGRPNEKLFFGSGTQLSVL.

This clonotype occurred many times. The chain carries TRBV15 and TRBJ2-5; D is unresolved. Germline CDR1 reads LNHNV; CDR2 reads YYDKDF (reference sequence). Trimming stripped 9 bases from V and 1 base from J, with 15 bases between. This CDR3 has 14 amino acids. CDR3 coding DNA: TGTGCCACATGCCAAACGGGTCCCCAAGAGACCCAGTACTTC. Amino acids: CATCQTGPQETQYF.

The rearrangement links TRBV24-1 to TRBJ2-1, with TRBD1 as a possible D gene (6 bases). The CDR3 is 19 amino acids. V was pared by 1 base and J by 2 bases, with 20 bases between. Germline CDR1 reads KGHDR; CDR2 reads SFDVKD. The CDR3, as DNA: TGTGCCACCAGTGATTTAAAGGGGGAATCGGGGAGCCCCTACAATGAGCAGTTCTTC. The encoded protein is CATSDLKGESGSPYNEQFF.

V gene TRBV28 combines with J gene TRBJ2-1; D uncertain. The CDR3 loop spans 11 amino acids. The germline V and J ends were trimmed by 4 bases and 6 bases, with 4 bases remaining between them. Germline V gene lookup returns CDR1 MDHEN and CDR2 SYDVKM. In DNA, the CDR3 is TGTGCCAGCAGTTCTCCCAATGAGCAGTTCTTC. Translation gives CASSSPNEQFF.

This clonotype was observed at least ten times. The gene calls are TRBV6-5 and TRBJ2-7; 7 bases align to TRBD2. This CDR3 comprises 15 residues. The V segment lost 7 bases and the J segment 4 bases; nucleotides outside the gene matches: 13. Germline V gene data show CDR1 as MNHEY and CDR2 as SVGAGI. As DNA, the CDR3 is TGTGCCAGCAAGCGAGCGGGGCAGGCAGTTTACGAGCAGTACTTC. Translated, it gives CASKRAGQAVYEQYF.

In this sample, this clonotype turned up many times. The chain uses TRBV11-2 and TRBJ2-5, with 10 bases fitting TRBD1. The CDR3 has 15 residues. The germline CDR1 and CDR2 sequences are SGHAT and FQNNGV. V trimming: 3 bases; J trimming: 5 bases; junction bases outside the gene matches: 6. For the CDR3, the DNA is TGTGCCAGCAGCTTTACCGGGACAGGGGAGGAGACCCAGTACTTC. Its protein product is CASSFTGTGEETQYF.

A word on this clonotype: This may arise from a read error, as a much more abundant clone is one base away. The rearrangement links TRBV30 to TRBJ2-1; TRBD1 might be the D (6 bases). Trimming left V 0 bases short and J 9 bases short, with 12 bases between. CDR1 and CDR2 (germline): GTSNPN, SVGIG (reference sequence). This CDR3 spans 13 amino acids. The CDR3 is CAWSVARGSEQFF. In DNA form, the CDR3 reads TGTGCCTGGAGTGTCGCAAGGGGGAGTGAGCAGTTCTTC.

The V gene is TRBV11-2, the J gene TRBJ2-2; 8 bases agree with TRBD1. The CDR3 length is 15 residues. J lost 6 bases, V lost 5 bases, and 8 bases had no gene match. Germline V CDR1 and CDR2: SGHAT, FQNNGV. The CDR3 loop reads CASSLDRGRAGELFF. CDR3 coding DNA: TGTGCCAGCAGCCTCGACAGGGGAAGGGCCGGGGAGCTGTTTTTT. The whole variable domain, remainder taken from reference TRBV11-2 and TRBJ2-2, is EAGVAQSPRYKIIEKRQSVAFWCNPISGHATLYWYQQILGQGPKLLIQFQNNGVVDDSQLPKDRFSAERLKGVDSTLKIQPAKLEDSAVYLCASSLDRGRAGELFFGEGSRLTVL.

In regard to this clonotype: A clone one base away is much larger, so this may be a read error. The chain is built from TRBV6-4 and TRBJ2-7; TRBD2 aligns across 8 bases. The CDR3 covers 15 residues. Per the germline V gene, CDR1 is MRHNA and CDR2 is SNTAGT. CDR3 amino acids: CASSDSSGSSYERYF. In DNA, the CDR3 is TGTGCCAGCAGTGACTCCAGCGGGAGCTCCTACGAGCGGTACTTC.

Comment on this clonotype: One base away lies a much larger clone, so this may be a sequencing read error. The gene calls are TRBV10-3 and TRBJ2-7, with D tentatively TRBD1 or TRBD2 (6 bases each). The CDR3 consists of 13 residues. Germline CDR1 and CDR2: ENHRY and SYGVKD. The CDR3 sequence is CAISDRGPYEHYF. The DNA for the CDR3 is TGTGCCATCAGTGATCGGGGGCCCTACGAGCACTACTTC.